The 6 T cell receptor beta chains listed next were all sequenced from one sample in a study of blood T cells in healthy people across ages. A sample-barcoded 5' primer and a J-beta primer mix were used in a second PCR of roughly 7 to 11 cycles. TCRdb analysed the 5' RACE reads with MiXCR anew, one entry per CDR3 protein. The sample has almost 800,000 distinct CDR3 sequences, about three fifths seen once. Sequenced material: blood. The receptors shown here come from a man aged 30 to 39 in good health.

This chain uses TRBV6-1 with TRBJ2-7, with D possibly matching TRBD1 (6 bases). The CDR3 loop spans 13 amino acids. Germline assignment: CDR1 MNHNS and CDR2 SASEGT. Trimming pared 2 bases from V and 3 bases from J, leaving 8 bases between. The CDR3 nucleotides are TGTGCCAGCAGTGAATTGGACAGCTACGAGCAGTACTTC. Amino acids: CASSELDSYEQYF.

This clonotype came up many times. J is TRBJ2-3 and V is TRBV6-4, with 10 bases fitting TRBD2. The germline gives CDR1 MRHNA, CDR2 SNTAGT. This CDR3 contains 14 residues. J lost 4 bases, V lost 5 bases, and 3 bases had no gene match. CDR3 protein: CASSSLAGADTQYF. CDR3 sequence (DNA): TGTGCCAGCAGTTCCCTAGCGGGAGCAGATACGCAGTATTTT.

This clonotype was picked up a small number of times. The chain has TRBV7-9 and TRBJ1-6; 7 positions agree with TRBD1. Unmatched junction bases numbered 11, after V lost 2 bases and J lost 10 bases. The CDR3 is made up of 16 amino acids. Germline V gene data show CDR1 as SEHNR and CDR2 as FQNEAQ (reference sequence). DNA for the CDR3: TGTGCCAGCAGCTTACACGGAGACAGGGCAAAGTCACCCCTCCACTTT. Residues: CASSLHGDRAKSPLHF.

This clonotype was seen a handful of times. This chain uses TRBV24-1 with TRBJ2-1, with a weak D call TRBD1 (8 bases). CDR1 and CDR2 (germline): KGHDR, SFDVKD. Trimming shortened V by 10 bases and J by 6 bases, and 15 bases separated the two germline ends. The CDR3 is 13 amino acids. Written as DNA, the CDR3 is TGTGCCACGAACCACAGGGGGGGCAATGAGCAGTTCTTC. Translated: CATNHRGGNEQFF.

The chain carries TRBV9 and TRBJ2-1; 11 bases match TRBD2. There are 16 residues in the CDR3. The junction had 7 bases not matched to a gene; V was cut back by 3 bases and J by 5 bases. CDR1 and CDR2 (germline): SGDLS, YYNGEE. CDR3 sequence reads: CASSGSLTSGDNEQFF. Here the CDR3 DNA reads TGTGCCAGCAGCGGTAGCTTGACTAGCGGGGACAATGAGCAGTTCTTC.

The chain has TRBV12-3 or TRBV12-4 and TRBJ2-7; perhaps TRBD1 as D (6 bases). Trimming took 4 bases from V and 2 from J, leaving 12 bases between them. This CDR3 spans 14 amino acids. The CDR3 DNA is TGTGCCAGCAGTTCCAGGGGTCAGACCTACGAGCAGTACTTC. Translating it yields CASSSRGQTYEQYF.